The rows below give T cell receptor beta chains drawn from one sample of a study of T cell responses to AZD1222 COVID-19 vaccine. Assay: immunoSEQ multiplex PCR; the TCRdb copy retains only in-frame clones and omits some. Of approximately 180,000 clones in the sample, around 87% are singletons; the top ten hold less than 3%. Here the sequenced sample was peripheral blood, taken on day 0 of AZD1222 vaccination. The receptors derive from an adult in good health. The CDR3 runs from the conserved cysteine through the conserved F or W. The D gene is left open where the match is weak. Clone size is not always given. Where it is, it says once, few, many or a class for expanded clones.

J gene | clone size | D gene | V gene | CDR3 DNA | CDR3 protein
TRBJ1-2 | - | - | TRBV5-1 | TGCGCCAGCAGCTTGGTGTGGGGTAGCGGCTATGGCTACACCTTC | CASSLVWGSGYGYTF
TRBJ1-5 | - | - | TRBV19 | TGTGCCAGTAGTATGTGGGGCCCCCTTAGCAATCAGCCCCAGCATTTT | CASSMWGPLSNQPQHF
TRBJ2-7 | - | TRBD2 | TRBV19 | TGTGCCAGTAGGCTTAATCCCGGGACTAGCGGTTCCTACGAGCAGTACTTC | CASRLNPGTSGSYEQYF
TRBJ1-2 | - | TRBD1 | TRBV4-1 | TGCGCCAGCAGCCAAGATGGGACAGGGTCTAACTATGGCTACACCTTC | CASSQDGTGSNYGYTF
TRBJ2-1 | once | - | TRBV21-1 | TGTGCCAGCATCTGCCAGCGGGAGCGTAATGAGCAGTTCTTC | CASICQRERNEQFF
TRBJ1-3 | - | TRBD1 | TRBV30 | TGTGCCTGGTCCCGGACAGGGAAGGTGAACACCATATATTTT | CAWSRTGKVNTIYF
TRBJ2-2 | - | - | TRBV2 | TGTGCCAGCAGTGAAGGGGGGGGACAAACGGGCACCGGGGAGCTGTTTTTT | CASSEGGGQTGTGELFF
TRBJ2-3 | - | - | TRBV24-1 | TGTGCCACCAGTGTGTCCGGAACTAGCACAGATACGCAGTATTTT | CATSVSGTSTDTQYF
TRBJ1-5 | - | TRBD1 | TRBV19 | TGTGCCAGTAGTAGCCAGGGGGGTTCCAATCAGCCCCAGCATTTT | CASSSQGGSNQPQHF
TRBJ2-5 | - | - | TRBV4-2 | TGTGCCAGCAGCCAAGTTGGGAAAAAAGAGACCCAGTACTTC | CASSQVGKKETQYF
TRBJ2-1 | once | TRBD2 | TRBV4-1 | TGCGCCAGCAGCCAAGAAGGGACTAGCGGGGCCTACAATGAGCAGTTCTTC | CASSQEGTSGAYNEQFF
TRBJ2-5 | - | - | TRBV18 | TGTGCCAGCTCACCACGGGCGATATTGGAGACCCAGTACTTC | CASSPRAILETQYF
TRBJ1-1 | few | TRBD1 | TRBV6-5 | TGTGCCAGCAGTTACTCGAGGGACAGGGGTGAAGCTTTCTTT | CASSYSRDRGEAFF
TRBJ1-1 | once | - | TRBV5-1 | TGCGCCAGCAGCTTGGGACACACGTTCATGAACACTGAAGCTTTCTTT | CASSLGHTFMNTEAFF
TRBJ2-7 | - | TRBD2 | TRBV10-2 | TGCGCCAGCAGCCCAGCGGGGATGGAGCAGTACTTC | CASSPAGMEQYF
TRBJ1-6 | - | - | TRBV11-2 | TGTGCCAGCAGTATCGGGCTTAGGGATTCACCCCTCCACTTT | CASSIGLRDSPLHF
TRBJ2-1 | few | - | TRBV4-1 | TGCGCCAGCAGCCACCCCCTTGCGGTGAATGAGCAGTTCTTC | CASSHPLAVNEQFF
TRBJ1-2 | - | TRBD1 | TRBV28 | TGTGCCAGCAGTTGGACAGGGCCTCCCTATGGCTACACCTTC | CASSWTGPPYGYTF
TRBJ2-1 | - | - | TRBV10-1 | TGCGCCTCCTTCCGGGGGGCGTACAATGAGCAGTTCTTC | CASFRGAYNEQFF
TRBJ1-6 | - | - | TRBV28 | TGTGCCAGCAGTTTCGGAGGCAGCAATTCACCCCTCCACTTT | CASSFGGSNSPLHF
TRBJ2-7 | - | - | TRBV6-4 | TGTGCCAGCAGGAACCCCGGGACAGAGACTAGCGCATGCACCTACGAGCAGTACTTC | CASRNPGTETSACTYEQYF
TRBJ1-3 | - | - | TRBV15 | TGTGCCACCAGCACTTTGACTGACCCTGGAAACACCATATATTTT | CATSTLTDPGNTIYF
TRBJ1-2 | - | TRBD1 | TRBV9 | TGTGCCAGCAGCGTAGAGTTGGGACAGGGTCTATCTGGCTACACCTTC | CASSVELGQGLSGYTF
TRBJ2-4 | - | - | TRBV6-5 | TGTGCCAGCAGACCCACAGGTCTAGCCAAAAACATTCAGTACTTC | CASRPTGLAKNIQYF
TRBJ2-2 | - | - | TRBV19 | TGTGCCAGTAGTATTTCCGGCAGGGCGGGCACCGGGGAGCTGTTTTTT | CASSISGRAGTGELFF
TRBJ1-1 | - | TRBD1 | TRBV5-1 | TGCGCCAGCTGGGACAGACCGAACACTGAAGCTTTCTTT | CASWDRPNTEAFF
TRBJ1-5 | - | - | TRBV19 | TGTGCCAGTAGGCAGGGATTTTTGCAGCCCCAGCATTTT | CASRQGFLQPQHF
TRBJ2-2 | - | - | TRBV27 | TGTGCCAGCAGGAGACAGGGGACTACGAACACCGGGGAGCTGTTTTTT | CASRRQGTTNTGELFF
TRBJ1-1 | - | - | TRBV6-5 | TGTGCCAGCAGTTACTCGACGGGGGAAGCTTTCTTT | CASSYSTGEAFF
TRBJ2-7 | - | TRBD2 | TRBV28 | TGTGCCAGCAGTTTAGGCGGGAGTCTCTACGAGCAGTACTTC | CASSLGGSLYEQYF
TRBJ2-5 | once | - | TRBV9 | TGTGCCAGCAGCGATTCTGAAGAGACCCAGTACTTC | CASSDSEETQYF
TRBJ2-3 | - | TRBD1 | TRBV12-3/TRBV12-4 | TGTGCCAGCAGGGGGACAGTCACAGATACGCAGTATTTT | CASRGTVTDTQYF
TRBJ2-1 | - | - | TRBV10-1 | TGCGCCAGCAGTGAGAAAGCCTACAATGAGCAGTTCTTC | CASSEKAYNEQFF
TRBJ2-4 | - | TRBD2 | TRBV7-9 | TGTGCCAGCAGCCAGAGACCGGGACTAGCGTACTTC | CASSQRPGLAYF
TRBJ1-3 | - | - | TRBV3-1/TRBV3-2 | TGTGCCAGCAGCCAAGGCCCGAGGGCGCGGTGGGCTGGAAACACCATATATTTT | CASSQGPRARWAGNTIYF
TRBJ1-2 | - | TRBD1 | TRBV28 | TGTGCCAGCGCACATGGACAGGGTTGGGCCCGCGACAACTATGGCTACACCTTC | CASAHGQGWARDNYGYTF
TRBJ1-1 | - | - | TRBV19 | TGTGCCACCTCGAATTTCGGGGATATGAACACTGAAGCTTTCTTT | CATSNFGDMNTEAFF
TRBJ2-7 | - | TRBD1 | TRBV5-4 | TGTGCCAGCAGCCCCCGAGGACAGGGAAGATCCTACGAGCAGTACTTC | CASSPRGQGRSYEQYF
TRBJ1-4 | - | - | TRBV6-6 | TGTGCCAGCAGTAGGAACACGAATGAAAAACTGTTTTTT | CASSRNTNEKLFF
TRBJ2-2 | - | TRBD2 | TRBV9 | TGTGCCAGCAGGGATGAAAGTGGGCTAGCGGGAGGTACCGGGGAGCTGTTTTTT | CASRDESGLAGGTGELFF
TRBJ1-1 | - | - | TRBV19 | TGTGCCAGTAGCCCACAGAGCACGAACACTGAAGCTTTCTTT | CASSPQSTNTEAFF
TRBJ2-5 | once | - | TRBV4-1 | TGCGCCAGCAGCCCAGAGGGGGAGACCCAGTACTTC | CASSPEGETQYF
TRBJ2-7 | - | TRBD1 | TRBV7-9 | TGTGCCAGCAGCTTAGGAACAGGGGGCAAGGACGAGCAGTACTTC | CASSLGTGGKDEQYF
TRBJ1-1 | few | - | TRBV4-1 | TGCGCCAGCAGCCAAGATCGGGGCAGGAGCACGTCGGGTACTGAAGCTTTCTTT | CASSQDRGRSTSGTEAFF